Below, one T cell receptor beta chain is given with its context. In the original analysis: Cell counts per sample came from amplifying reference gene primers. Generated by immunoSEQ multiplex PCR, the TCRdb table keeps only in-frame clones and is missing some. The V and J calls and clone size are taken from that table; D and trimming were inferred from the DNA. Here the sample spans 250,000 to 350,000 clones, around 90% being singletons. These data are taken from a study of blood T cell repertoires in COVID-19. In germline, CDR1 is MNHEY, CDR2 SVGAGI. The CDR3 runs to 14 residues. The V gene end was trimmed by 6 bases and the J gene end by 9 bases; junction bases not matched to a gene: 7.

J is TRBJ2-1 and V is TRBV6-5; TRBD2 aligns across 11 bases. This TCR came from a woman aged 40-49 years who had recovered from COVID-19. The sample was peripheral blood. The CDR3 region is CASRDSGRAGEQFF. The CDR3 coding sequence is TGTGCCAGCAGGGATAGCGGGAGGGCCGGTGAGCAGTTCTTC.